This TCR beta chain appears in the sequencing data of a study of T cell repertoires in cytomegalovirus infection. Overall study context: Both CMV infection and a matching HLA type were indicated by public TCR beta signatures. Study-level points and caveats: CMV carriers having the relevant HLA were flagged by cumulative public TCR beta family frequency. CMV-specific TCR beta clonotypes restricted by HLA-C dominated the ex vivo response.

Of note for this clonotype: Its antigen is unknown.

From germline, CDR1 is DFQATT and CDR2 SNEGSKA (reference sequence). V was pared by 6 bases and J by 0 bases, with 14 bases between. CDR3 length: 15 residues. TCRdb passed the reads through MiXCR, listing each CDR3 protein once. The sample consists of some 130,000 distinct CDR3 sequences, 24% of them appearing once. Sequenced sample: PBMCs, sequenced either directly or after in vitro stimulation (not recorded which). The V gene is TRBV20-1, the J gene TRBJ1-4; TRBD1 is a possible D gene (5 bases). The clonotype originates from a human donor in good health (CMV status not recorded). Some clones in this sample may be carry-over from other donors' samples. CDR3: CSAILATATNEKLFF. CDR3 nucleotides: TGCAGTGCGATCCTGGCGACAGCAACTAATGAAAAACTGTTTTTT.